The entry below describes one TCR beta chain. CDR1 is KGHSH and CDR2 is LQKENI in the germline V gene. V shed 3 bases, J shed 3 bases, and the junction held 7 bases outside the gene matches. This CDR3 comprises 15 residues. The data belong to a study of T cell responses to AZD1222 COVID-19 vaccine. Assay: immunoSEQ multiplex PCR; the TCRdb copy retains only in-frame clones and omits some. The sample has 45,000 to 65,000 clones, about 87% seen once. V and J are TRBV18 and TRBJ2-7; 8 positions match TRBD1. Specimen: peripheral blood, collected 28 days after the second AZD1222 dose. This TCR came from an adult who received the AZD1222 COVID-19 vaccine. CDR3 amino acids: CASSPGQGGLYEQYF. DNA of the CDR3: TGTGCCAGCTCACCTGGACAGGGAGGTCTCTACGAGCAGTACTTC.